The clone carrying this T cell receptor (beta chain) was observed a handful of times. Profiling relied on immunoSEQ multiplex PCR, and the TCRdb table lists in-frame clones only, not all of them. The sample has around 170,000 clones; around 83% are singletons. Trimming cost V 5 bases and J 0 bases; bases outside gene matches: 7. CDR1 is SGHDT, CDR2 YYEEEE, per germline. The CDR3 covers 17 residues. This entry belongs to a study of blood T cell repertoires in COVID-19. About the research overall: The samples span acute and convalescent COVID-19 from the United States, Italy and Spain.

The sample taken for sequencing was peripheral blood. The source is a woman aged 40 to 49 with acute or convalescent COVID-19. The rearrangement joins TRBV5-6 to TRBJ2-6; TRBD1 matches 8 bases. CDR3 sequence: CASRRTGTPSGANVLTF. The DNA of the CDR3 is TGTGCCAGCAGACGGACAGGGACCCCCTCTGGGGCCAACGTCCTGACTTTC.